This TCR beta chain was sequenced in a study of early stage breast cancer tumors. As for the study in general: The ER+/PR+/HER2- tumors included 7 to 9 ductal and a few lobular carcinomas.

With regard to this clone: Germline is not matched at one junction end, which may reflect a read error.

Only in-frame clones appear in the TCRdb table, and some are missing; sequencing was by immunoSEQ multiplex PCR. The sample records fewer than 80,000 clones, less than 90% being singletons. CDR1 MDHEN and CDR2 SYDVKM come from the germline V gene. The CDR3 consists of 15 residues. The sequence was collected from a person aged 40 to 49 with breast cancer. Specimen: blood. J is TRBJ1-4 and V is TRBV28; 7 bases fit TRBD1. The CDR3 region is CASSPPGTEHEKLFF. In DNA form, the CDR3 reads TGTGCCAGCAGCCCCCCCGGGACAGAACATGAAAAGCTGTTTTTT.